The source of this T cell receptor (beta chain) is a study of technical replicates of blood from a few donors. The CDR3 is 14 residues long. Germline CDR1 is MGHRA and CDR2 is YSYEKL. V trimming: 4 bases; J trimming: 4 bases; junction bases outside the gene matches: 3. Sequencing was performed with immunoSEQ multiplex PCR; in TCRdb, only in-frame clones are kept and a portion is missing. Here the sample spans 80,000 to 95,000 clones, roughly nine tenths being singletons. This sequence originates from a human donor in good health. This chain uses TRBV4-1 with TRBJ2-7, with 11 bases lining up with TRBD2. The sequenced material came from T cells isolated from PBMCs. The CDR3 here is CASSRGTSGYEQYF. CDR3 sequence (DNA): TGCGCCAGCAGCCGCGGGACTAGCGGTTACGAGCAGTACTTC.